Each of the 7 T cell receptor beta chains below was sequenced from the same sample in a study of blood T cells in healthy people across ages. Then a second PCR, running roughly 7 to 11 cycles, was carried out with a sample-barcoded 5' primer and a J-beta primer mix. MiXCR, applied by TCRdb to the 5' RACE reads, yields one record per CDR3 protein. The sample has 1.5 million to 2 million distinct CDR3 sequences, about 50% seen once. Input material: blood. The source is a woman aged 40-49 years in good health.

CDR3 DNA sequence: TGCACCCCCTCGATGGGGCGTGGGTATGGCTACACCTTC. It encodes CTPSMGRGYGYTF. The chain couples TRBV20-1 to TRBJ1-2; D is possibly TRBD1 (5 bases). From germline, CDR1 is DFQATT and CDR2 SNEGSKA (reference sequence). The CDR3 is 13 residues long.

This clonotype came up a few times. V gene TRBV7-9 combines with J gene TRBJ2-1, with a tentative D call TRBD2 (6 bases). The end of the DNA fits TRBJ2-7 better, so the J call may be wrong. In germline, CDR1 is SEHNR, CDR2 FQNEAQ (reference sequence). The CDR3 covers 16 residues. In DNA form, the CDR3 reads TGTGCCAGCAGCCCCCGCGCGGGGCCTTCCTACAATGAGCAGTACTTC. This encodes CASSPRAGPSYNEQYF.

The chain uses TRBV7-9 and TRBJ2-5; tentative D call: TRBD2 (6 bases). Trimming stripped 4 bases from V and 11 bases from J, with 20 bases between. CDR3 length: 14 residues. Per the germline V gene, CDR1 is SEHNR and CDR2 is FQNEAQ (reference sequence). CDR3 nucleotide sequence: TGTGCCAGCAGCTGGTCTAGCGCCGGCAATGAGCAGTACTTC. It specifies CASSWSSAGNEQYF.

This chain links TRBV20-1 with TRBJ2-5; TRBD2 is a possible D gene (6 bases). The J call may be incorrect, as the DNA end agrees better with TRBJ2-7. The CDR3 runs to 12 residues. The germline V gene has CDR1 DFQATT and CDR2 SNEGSKA (reference sequence). The CDR3 loop reads CSASSGGSEQYF. DNA of the CDR3: TGCAGTGCTAGTTCCGGAGGGAGCGAGCAGTACTTC.

This chain links TRBV12-3 or TRBV12-4 with TRBJ2-3; D gene unclear. V was pared by 6 bases and J by 4 bases, with 11 bases between. The CDR3 runs 13 residues. CDR3 nucleotides: TGTGCCAGCAGCGCCTTTAGGGCAGATACGCAGTATTTT. It codes for CASSAFRADTQYF.

The rearrangement joins TRBV11-2 to TRBJ2-3; D not certain. Germline values: CDR1 SGHAT, CDR2 FQNNGV. The CDR3 sequence is 15 residues long. Trimming cost V 4 bases and J 2 bases, with 13 bases left between them. The CDR3 reads CASSSRVWNTDTQYF. The CDR3 DNA reads TGTGCCAGCAGCTCTCGGGTGTGGAACACAGATACGCAGTATTTT.

This clonotype has just one count. The chain joins TRBV10-3 to TRBJ2-1; D unclear. Matching the DNA end better, TRBJ2-7 makes the J call doubtful. This CDR3 has 13 residues. The germline CDR1 and CDR2 sequences are ENHRY and SYGVKD. CDR3 region: CAISEPTYNEQYF. In DNA form, the CDR3 reads TGTGCCATCAGCGAGCCTACCTACAATGAGCAGTACTTC.